The present T cell receptor beta chain was sequenced within a study of control samples from healthy donors and cancer patients. The CDR3 length is 14 residues. The V gene end was trimmed by 5 bases and the J gene end by 7 bases; junction bases not matched to a gene: 5. The germline V gene has CDR1 MDHEN and CDR2 SYDVKM. Assay: immunoSEQ multiplex PCR; the TCRdb copy retains only in-frame clones and omits some. The table records about 120,000 clones, about 93% of them present only once. This chain links TRBV28 with TRBJ1-5; 10 nucleotides line up with TRBD1. Sequencing used blood. The TCR originated in a young man in good health. The CDR3 loop reads CASSPGTGVQPQHF. The CDR3 nucleotides are TGTGCCAGCAGTCCCGGGACAGGGGTCCAGCCCCAGCATTTT.